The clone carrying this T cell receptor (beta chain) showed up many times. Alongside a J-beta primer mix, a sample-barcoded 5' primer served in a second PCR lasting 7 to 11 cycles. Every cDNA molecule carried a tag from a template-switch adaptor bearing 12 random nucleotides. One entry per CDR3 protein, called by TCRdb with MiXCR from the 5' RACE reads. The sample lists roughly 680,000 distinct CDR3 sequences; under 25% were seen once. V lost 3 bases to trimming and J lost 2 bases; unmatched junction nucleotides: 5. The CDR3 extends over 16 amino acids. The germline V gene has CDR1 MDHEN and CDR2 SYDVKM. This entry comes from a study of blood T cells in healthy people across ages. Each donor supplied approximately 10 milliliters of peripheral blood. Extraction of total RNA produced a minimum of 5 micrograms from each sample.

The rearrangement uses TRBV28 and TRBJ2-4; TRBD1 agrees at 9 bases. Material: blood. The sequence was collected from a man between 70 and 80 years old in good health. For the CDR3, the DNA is TGTGCCAGCAGTTTGGACAGGGGTGTCACCAAAAACATTCAGTACTTC. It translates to CASSLDRGVTKNIQYF.